These 20 T cell receptor beta chains share one sample of origin, sequenced in a study of molecular identifiers for immune sequencing clone quantification. Via MiXCR, TCRdb re-called the PCR reads, giving one row per CDR3 protein. The sample carries some 650,000 distinct CDR3 sequences, about 20% recorded once. The sequencing input was naive CD8+ T cells from blood, with Jurkat cell RNA spiked in. This sample's subset: FACS-sorted CD8+CD4-CCR7+CD45RA+ naive T cells. These receptors all come from a human donor in good health. Some libraries in this study had Jurkat cell RNA spiked in.

This chain connects TRBV25-1 to TRBJ2-5, with D uncertain. The germline V and J ends were trimmed by 3 bases and 3 bases, with 11 bases remaining between them. Germline V CDR1 and CDR2: MGHDK, SYGVNS. The CDR3 sequence is 14 residues long. CDR3 coding DNA: TGTGCCAGCAGTGACCCAGGACCAAAAGAGACCCAGTACTTC. Translated, it gives CASSDPGPKETQYF.

The chain carries TRBV5-4 and TRBJ2-7, with D unresolved. The CDR3 consists of 14 residues. Deletions cut 1 base from V and 2 bases from J, with 10 bases between. Germline V gene sequence: CDR1 SGHNT, CDR2 YYREEE (reference sequence). DNA for the CDR3: TGTGCCAGCAGCTTGTTTGTTGAGACCTACGAGCAGTACTTC. Protein: CASSLFVETYEQYF.

On this clonotype: The CDR3 does not close with the conserved phenylalanine or tryptophan, likely indicating a read error. This chain joins TRBV19 and TRBJ1-1; D perhaps matches TRBD1 (5 bases). Germline V gene sequence: CDR1 LNHDA, CDR2 SQIVND (reference sequence). V was pared by 0 bases and J by 0 bases, with 8 bases between. This CDR3 region has 15 residues. The CDR3 region is CASSIEGEMNTEAFS. As DNA, the CDR3 is TGTGCCAGTAGTATAGAAGGGGAGATGAACACTGAAGCTTTCTCT.

The genes are TRBV7-9 and TRBJ2-7; the D gene is possibly TRBD2 (5 bases). The V gene lost 1 base and the J gene lost 0 bases, with 13 bases spanning the gap. There are 16 residues in the CDR3. The germline gives CDR1 SEHNR, CDR2 FQNEAQ (reference sequence). The CDR3 DNA follows: TGTGCCAGCAGCTTAGTTGCGGGTCAGCACTCCTACGAGCAGTACTTC. Its translation: CASSLVAGQHSYEQYF.

Details on this clonotype: Since a much larger clone is just one base distant, this may be a read error. The chain couples TRBV12-3 or TRBV12-4 to TRBJ2-5; D may be TRBD1 (6 bases). V gave up 6 bases and J gave up 9 bases, with 20 bases separating them. This CDR3 has 14 residues. CDR3 DNA sequence: TGTGCCAGCAGCTACAGGGTCGATGGTGAGGCCCAGTACTTC. Residues: CASSYRVDGEAQYF.

The chain couples TRBV20-1 to TRBJ2-1, with 7 bases lining up with TRBD1. The germline V gene has CDR1 DFQATT and CDR2 SNEGSKA (reference sequence). V dropped 6 bases and J dropped 6; count of bases not matched to a gene: 14. CDR3 size: 15 residues. CDR3 protein: CSAPRGDRVFNEQFF. CDR3 nucleotides: TGCAGTGCACCAAGAGGAGACAGGGTATTCAATGAGCAGTTCTTC.

At least ten counts were recorded for this clonotype. The chain recombines TRBV6-2 or TRBV6-3 with TRBJ1-5; the match to TRBD1 covers 7 bases. Germline V gene sequence: CDR1 MNHEY, CDR2 SVGEGT. Trimming took 4 bases from V and 2 from J; bases not matched to a gene: 2. The CDR3 is 14 amino acids. CDR3 in DNA: TGTGCCAGCAGTTCCGGACAGGGCAATCAGCCCCAGCATTTT. Amino acids: CASSSGQGNQPQHF.

The chain has TRBV4-1 and TRBJ2-5; D uncertain. V lost 3 bases to trimming and J lost 5 bases, with 7 bases between them. This CDR3 comprises 12 residues. Per germline, CDR1 MGHRA and CDR2 YSYEKL. As DNA, the CDR3 is TGCGCCAGCAGCCAGCTCGGCGAGACCCAGTACTTC. Its protein is CASSQLGETQYF.

This clonotype was seen at least ten times. V gene TRBV5-1 combines with J gene TRBJ2-7; D unresolved. Trimming took off 3 bases at V and 0 bases at J, with 10 bases between the two ends. Germline V gene lookup returns CDR1 SGHRS and CDR2 YFSETQ. The CDR3 has 14 residues. The DNA of the CDR3 is TGCGCCAGCAGCTGGTTGGCCAGCTCCTACGAGCAGTACTTC. It translates to CASSWLASSYEQYF.

With regard to this clonotype: A single base separates this from a much larger clone, so it may be a read error. V usage is TRBV4-1 and J usage is TRBJ2-7, with unresolved D. V was pared by 4 bases and J by 3 bases, with 10 bases between. Germline CDR1 is MGHRA and CDR2 is YSYEKL. CDR3 length equals 13 residues. The CDR3 DNA reads TGCGCCAGCAGCCCGATGGGCATCTACGAGCAGTACTTC. Amino acid sequence: CASSPMGIYEQYF.

This clonotype was seen many times. V is TRBV7-3 and J is TRBJ2-5, with D tentatively TRBD2 (7 bases). In germline, CDR1 is SGHTA, CDR2 FQGTGA. V was clipped by 5 bases and J by 2 bases, with 15 bases between them. This CDR3 region has 15 residues. In DNA, the CDR3 is TGTGCCAGCAGCCCAGGACTAGGGGGACAAGAGACCCAGTACTTC. Its translation: CASSPGLGGQETQYF.

This clonotype was detected many times. V gene TRBV29-1 combines with J gene TRBJ1-5; D is ambiguous. From germline, CDR1 is SQVTM and CDR2 ANQGSEA. V was pared by 4 bases and J by 0 bases, with 10 bases between. The CDR3 consists of 14 residues. The chain's CDR3 is CSVADGNSNQPQHF. CDR3 sequence (DNA): TGCAGCGTTGCAGATGGTAATAGCAATCAGCCCCAGCATTTT.

The J gene is TRBJ1-3, the V gene TRBV2; no definite D call. V was trimmed by 9 bases and J by 0 bases, leaving 15 bases between them. Germline CDR1 reads SNHLY; CDR2 reads FYNNEI. The CDR3 extends over 15 amino acids. The CDR3 spells CASGTGGPSGNTIYF. DNA for the CDR3: TGTGCCAGTGGCACCGGAGGACCCTCTGGAAACACCATATATTTT.

Comment on this clonotype: A much larger clone lies one base from this, so it may be a read error. This chain links TRBV5-1 with TRBJ2-2, with TRBD2 matching over 11 bases. This CDR3 has 17 residues. Germline V gene sequence: CDR1 SGHRS, CDR2 YFSETQ. V shed 4 bases and J 4 bases; nucleotides not matched to a gene: 9. For the CDR3, the DNA is TGCGCCAGCAGCCAGTCCATAGCGGGGGGGCTCACCGGGGAGCTGTTTTTT. It codes for CASSQSIAGGLTGELFF.

The chain joins TRBV3-2 to TRBJ2-3; the table's D gene call, TRBD2, was not cross checked with the DNA. TRBV3-2 is termed a pseudogene. The CDR3 has 16 residues. The CDR3 region is CASRPGTSGRSDTQYF. The CDR3 DNA sequence: TGTGCCAGCAGACCAGGGACTAGCGGGAGAAGTGATACGCAGTATTTT.

This clonotype was picked up many times. The J gene is TRBJ1-6, the V gene TRBV28; D is perhaps TRBD1 (5 bases). Germline lookup yields CDR1 MDHEN and CDR2 SYDVKM. The V and J ends lost 3 bases and 4 bases respectively, with 10 bases between them. This CDR3 has 15 residues. This CDR3 reads CASSFGATYNSPLHF. The CDR3 nucleotides are TGTGCCAGCAGTTTCGGGGCCACTTATAATTCACCCCTCCACTTT. The full variable domain, rest sourced from reference TRBV28 and TRBJ1-6, is DVKVTQSSRYLVKRTGEKVFLECVQDMDHENMFWYRQDPGLGLRLIYFSYDVKMKEKGDIPEGYSVSREKKERFSLILESASTNQTSMYLCASSFGATYNSPLHFGNGTRLTVT.

This clonotype was seen only a few times. The chain links TRBV4-1 to TRBJ2-3; 9 nucleotides align to TRBD2. The germline V gene encodes CDR1 MGHRA and CDR2 YSYEKL. V trimming: 1 base; J trimming: 4 bases; junction bases outside the gene matches: 3. The CDR3 has 15 amino acids. The CDR3 loop reads CASSQARGGSDTQYF. The CDR3 DNA follows: TGCGCCAGCAGCCAAGCGCGGGGGGGGTCAGATACGCAGTATTTT.

The sample holds many counts of this clonotype. CDR3 sequence: CASSQDLGHLNEQFF. The CDR3 bases are TGCGCCAGCAGCCAAGATCTGGGACACCTCAATGAGCAGTTCTTC. The V gene is TRBV4-3, the J gene TRBJ2-1, with a tentative D call TRBD1 (6 bases). Deletions cut 0 bases from V and 6 bases from J, with 12 bases between. Germline V CDR1 and CDR2: LGHNA, YSLEER. The CDR3 has 15 amino acids.

As for this clonotype: Germline and junction disagree at one end, which may indicate a read error. V is TRBV13 and J is TRBJ1-1, with unresolved D. Germline CDR1 reads PRHDT; CDR2 reads FYEKMQ (reference sequence). The CDR3 is 13 residues long. The CDR3 is CASSLVSATEALF. In DNA, the CDR3 is TGTGCCAGCAGCTTAGTCTCGGCCACTGAAGCTCTCTTT.

Remarks on this clonotype: Just one base apart from a much larger clone, this may be a read error. The gene calls are TRBV4-1 and TRBJ2-7; D gene ambiguous. CDR1 is MGHRA and CDR2 is YSYEKL in the germline V gene. CDR3 length: 15 residues. The V and J ends lost 0 bases and 2 bases respectively, with 11 bases between them. Here the CDR3 reads CASSQESRIPYEQYF. CDR3 sequence (DNA): TGCGCCAGCAGCCAAGAATCACGGATCCCCTACGAGCAGTACTTC.